This T cell receptor (beta chain) was identified during a study of blood T cell repertoires in COVID-19. Study-wide background: PBMCs, B-cell-depleted T cells, or T cells provided the cDNA or gDNA that made up the material.

V trimming: 4 bases; J trimming: 7 bases; junction bases outside the gene matches: 8. Germline lookup yields CDR1 MNHEY and CDR2 SMNVEV (reference sequence). The CDR3 totals 14 residues. This clone was found a few times. Original handling: Cell counts per sample came from amplifying reference gene primers. Generated by immunoSEQ multiplex PCR, the TCRdb table keeps only in-frame clones and is missing some. V, J and clone size are taken as reported in that table, and D and trimming were inferred from the DNA itself. The data contain about 69,000 clones, almost 80% of them singletons. This TCR was recovered from a man in his sixties with acute or convalescent COVID-19. Source material: peripheral blood. The chain recombines TRBV27 with TRBJ1-2, with 8 bases fitting TRBD1. The CDR3 spells CASSSQTGVGGYTF. In nucleotides, the CDR3 is TGTGCCAGCAGTTCCCAGACAGGGGTGGGTGGCTACACCTTC.